This record covers a single T cell receptor beta chain. This entry belongs to a study of cytomegalovirus exposure and HLA in healthy donors. This table comes from immunoSEQ multiplex PCR, and its TCRdb copy is limited to in-frame clones, with some not included. The sample yields approximately 280,000 clones, roughly 90% seen once. The V gene's germline CDR1 is MDHEN and CDR2 SYDVKM. The CDR3 spans 13 residues. The germline V and J ends were trimmed by 8 bases and 5 bases, with 10 bases remaining between them. The sample consisted of PBMCs. The chain links TRBV28 to TRBJ1-6; tentative D call: TRBD1 (6 bases). The sequence came from a woman younger than 35 in good health and CMV-seronegative. The CDR3 reads CASSDSNNSPLHF. CDR3 nucleotides: TGTGCCAGCTCGGACAGCAATAATTCACCCCTCCACTTT.